The entry below gives a single T cell receptor (beta chain) sequence along with its context. Its specificity is not known. These data are taken from a study of beta chain features in type 1 diabetes. Study-wide context: What patients shared with healthy donors was a similar profile of age, gender and cell yields.

Overall study findings and caveats: Reads derived from cDNA could over-represent cells showing high TCR expression.

Every bit of the isolated RNA underwent reverse transcription, so sequencing read expressed TCRB transcripts. Sequenced by immunoSEQ multiplex PCR; TCRdb stores in-frame clones only, minus some. The table has under 550,000 clones, around 10% seen once; the top ten hold roughly 0.046%. Using CD45RO/CCR7/CD25/CD127/CD95/CD27, CD4+ naive, central memory, regulatory and stem cell-like memory cells were sorted. All sorted populations exceeded 95% purity. This CDR3 has 13 residues. Per the germline V gene, CDR1 is SEHNR and CDR2 is FQNEAQ (reference sequence). V dropped 5 bases and J dropped 8 bases, with 15 bases sitting between them.

The sequenced material came from naive CD4+ T cells from blood. The chain employs TRBV7-9 and TRBJ1-2; perhaps TRBD1 as D (6 bases). The sequence was collected from a young woman in good health. The CDR3 loop reads CASSPIRTEGYTF. CDR3 nucleotide sequence: TGTGCCAGCAGCCCTATAAGGACAGAAGGCTACACCTTC. The whole variable domain, remainder taken from reference TRBV7-9 and TRBJ1-2, is DTGVSQNPRHKITKRGQNVTFRCDPISEHNRLYWYRQTLGQGPEFLTYFQNEAQLEKSRLLSDRFSAERPKGSFSTLEIQRTEQGDSAMYLCASSPIRTEGYTFGSGTRLTVV.